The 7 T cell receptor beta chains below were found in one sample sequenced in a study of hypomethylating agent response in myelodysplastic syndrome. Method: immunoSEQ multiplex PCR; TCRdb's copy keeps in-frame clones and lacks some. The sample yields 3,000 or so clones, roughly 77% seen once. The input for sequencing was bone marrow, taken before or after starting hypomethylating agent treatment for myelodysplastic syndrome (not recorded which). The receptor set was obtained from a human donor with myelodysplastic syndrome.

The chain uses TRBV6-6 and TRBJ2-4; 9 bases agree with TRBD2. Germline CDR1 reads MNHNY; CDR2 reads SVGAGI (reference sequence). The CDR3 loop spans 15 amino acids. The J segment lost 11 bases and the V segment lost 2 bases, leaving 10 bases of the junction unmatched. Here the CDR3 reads CASSYLTAGGFFQYF. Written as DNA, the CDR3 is TGTGCCAGCAGTTACCTGACAGCGGGGGGTTTTTTTCAGTACTTC.

The CDR3 sequence: CASSPSPGLPRGQRLSYEQYF. The CDR3 nucleotides read TGTGCCAGCAGCCCCTCCCCCGGGTTACCCCGCGGACAGCGCCTCTCCTACGAGCAGTACTTC. This chain connects TRBV7-6 to TRBJ2-7; a possible D gene is TRBD1 (6 bases). The V end was cut by 5 bases, the J end by 0 bases, with 32 bases between. Germline-derived CDR1 and CDR2 are SGHVS and FNYEAQ. The CDR3 contains 21 residues.

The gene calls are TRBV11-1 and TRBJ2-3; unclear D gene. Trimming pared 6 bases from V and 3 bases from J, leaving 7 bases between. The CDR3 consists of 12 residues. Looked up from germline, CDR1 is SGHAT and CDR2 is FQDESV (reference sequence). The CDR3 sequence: CASSPDTDTQYF. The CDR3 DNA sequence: TGTGCCAGCAGTCCAGATACAGATACGCAGTATTTT.

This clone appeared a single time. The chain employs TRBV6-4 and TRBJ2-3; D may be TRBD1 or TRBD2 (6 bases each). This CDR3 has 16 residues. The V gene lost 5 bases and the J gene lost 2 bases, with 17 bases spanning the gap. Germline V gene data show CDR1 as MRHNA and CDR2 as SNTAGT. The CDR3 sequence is CASSKGVSGATDTQYF. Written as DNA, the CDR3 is TGTGCCAGCAGTAAGGGAGTTTCGGGGGCCACAGATACGCAGTATTTT.

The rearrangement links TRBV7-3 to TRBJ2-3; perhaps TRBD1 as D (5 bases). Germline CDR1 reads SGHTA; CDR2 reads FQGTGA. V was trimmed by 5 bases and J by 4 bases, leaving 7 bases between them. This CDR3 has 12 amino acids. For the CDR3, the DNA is TGTGCCAGCAGCGACAGTTCAGATACGCAGTATTTT. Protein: CASSDSSDTQYF. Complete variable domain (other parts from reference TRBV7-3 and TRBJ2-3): GAGVSQTPSNKVTEKGKYVELRCDPISGHTALYWYRQSLGQGPEFLIYFQGTGAADDSGLPNDRFFAVRPEGSVSTLKIQRTERGDSAVYLCASSDSSDTQYFGPGTRLTVL.

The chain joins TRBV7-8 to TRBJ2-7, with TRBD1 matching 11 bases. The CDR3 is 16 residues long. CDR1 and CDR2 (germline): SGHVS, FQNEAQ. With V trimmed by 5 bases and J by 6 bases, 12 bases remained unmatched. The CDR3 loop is CASSRSSGTGGREQYF. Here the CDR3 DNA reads TGTGCCAGCAGCCGATCCTCCGGGACAGGGGGGCGCGAGCAGTACTTC.

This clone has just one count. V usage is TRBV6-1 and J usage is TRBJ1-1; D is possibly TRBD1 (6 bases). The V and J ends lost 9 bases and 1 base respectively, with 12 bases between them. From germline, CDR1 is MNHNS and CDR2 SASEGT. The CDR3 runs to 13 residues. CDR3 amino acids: CASRRQANTEAFF. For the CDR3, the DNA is TGTGCCAGTAGAAGACAGGCGAACACTGAAGCTTTCTTT.